This entry is about one TCR beta chain. The PCR employed 60 Vbeta primers together with 13 Jbeta primers. Method: immunoSEQ multiplex PCR; TCRdb's copy keeps in-frame clones and lacks some. There are about 160,000 clones in the sample; roughly 79% occur only once, and around 7% lies in the top ten. This sample is drawn from a study of cytomegalovirus exposure and HLA in healthy donors. CDR3 length: 16 residues. V gave up 1 base and J gave up 7 bases; unmatched junction bases: 6. CDR1 and CDR2 from the germline V gene are LNHNV and YYDKDF (reference sequence). This rearrangement joins TRBV15 to TRBJ2-1, with 11 bases identical to TRBD2. The sequencing sample was made of PBMCs. The source is a woman in her thirties or forties in good health and CMV-seropositive. CDR3 nucleotide sequence: TGTGCCACCAGCAGAGGTAGCGGGGGGGCAGGTAATGAGCAGTTCTTC. It yields the protein CATSRGSGGAGNEQFF.